This is a list of T cell receptor beta chains from one sample in a study of blood T cell repertoires in COVID-19. This table comes from immunoSEQ multiplex PCR, and its TCRdb copy is limited to in-frame clones, with some not included. The table has about 150,000 clones, about three quarters seen once. The sequenced material came from peripheral blood. The receptors come from a man older than 75 with acute or convalescent COVID-19. The CDR3 runs from the conserved cysteine through the conserved F or W. The D gene is left open where the match is weak. Clone sizes are given selectively: once, few, many, or a class where the clone is expanded.

CDR3 protein	CDR3 DNA	clone size	J gene	V gene	D gene
CASSLAGIGGPEQYF	TGTGCCAGCAGCTTAGCAGGAATCGGGGGGCCCGAGCAGTACTTC	NA	TRBJ2-7	TRBV7-2	NA
CASSPRDEQYF	TGTGCCAGCAGTCCACGGGACGAGCAGTACTTC	NA	TRBJ2-7	TRBV6-6	NA
CASSPPSGDTQYF	TGTGCCAGCTCACCACCATCGGGAGATACGCAGTATTTT	NA	TRBJ2-3	TRBV18	NA
CASSDGDEGYF	TGTGCCAGCAGTGACGGAGACGAGGGGTATTTT	few	TRBJ2-3	TRBV6-6	NA
CASSYVPPGYNEQFF	TGTGCCAGCAGTTACGTCCCCCCGGGGTACAATGAGCAGTTCTTC	NA	TRBJ2-1	TRBV6-5	NA
CASSLRVPPEAFF	TGTGCCAGCAGTTTACGGGTGCCCCCTGAAGCTTTCTTT	NA	TRBJ1-1	TRBV28	NA
CATSNRQAASSGNTIYF	TGTGCCACCAGCAACCGACAGGCGGCTAGCTCTGGAAACACCATATATTTT	NA	TRBJ1-3	TRBV15	NA
CASSHPDRGQQETQYF	TGTGCCAGCAGTCACCCCGACAGGGGGCAGCAAGAGACCCAGTACTTC	NA	TRBJ2-5	TRBV28	TRBD1
CASSQDPSGTEAFF	TGTGCCAGCAGCCAAGACCCCTCAGGCACTGAAGCTTTCTTT	many	TRBJ1-1	TRBV4-2	NA
CACNRGDGYTF	TGTGCTTGTAACAGGGGGGACGGCTACACCTTC	NA	TRBJ1-2	TRBV30	TRBD1
CATSRVSRVSYVDEQYF	TGTGCCACCAGCAGAGTTAGCCGGGTGTCTTACGTAGACGAGCAGTACTTC	NA	TRBJ2-7	TRBV15	NA
CASSSSGALGSPLHF	TGTGCCAGCAGCTCCAGTGGGGCCCTGGGATCACCCCTCCACTTT	NA	TRBJ1-6	TRBV7-3	NA
CSVEVQTNEKLFF	TGCAGCGTTGAGGTACAGACTAATGAAAAACTGTTTTTT	once	TRBJ1-4	TRBV29-1	NA
CASSPAGTGAFSYEQYF	TGTGCCAGTAGTCCCGCCGGGACAGGGGCCTTCTCCTACGAGCAGTACTTC	NA	TRBJ2-7	TRBV19	TRBD1
CASSLVGGGRGTYGYTF	TGTGCCAGCAGCTTAGTAGGAGGGGGCCGGGGGACTTATGGCTACACCTTC	NA	TRBJ1-2	TRBV7-2	TRBD1
CASSGWRGGRDEQFF	TGTGCCAGCAGCGGCTGGCGGGGGGGCCGGGATGAGCAGTTCTTC	NA	TRBJ2-1	TRBV7-8	TRBD2
CASSTGTREETQYF	TGTGCCAGCAGCACAGGGACTAGAGAAGAGACCCAGTACTTC	NA	TRBJ2-5	TRBV11-3	TRBD2
CSVRTGNREKLFF	TGCAGCGTTAGGACAGGGAATCGCGAAAAACTGTTTTTT	once	TRBJ1-4	TRBV29-1	TRBD1
CASSSGGSSYNSPLHF	TGCGCCAGCAGCTCGGGGGGGAGCTCCTATAATTCACCCCTCCACTTT	NA	TRBJ1-6	TRBV5-1	NA
CASSSGQGNTGELFF	TGTGCCAGCTCTTCCGGACAGGGGAACACCGGGGAGCTGTTTTTT	NA	TRBJ2-2	TRBV18	TRBD1
CASSQQGGNQPQHF	TGTGCCAGCAGTCAACAGGGGGGCAATCAGCCCCAGCATTTT	NA	TRBJ1-5	TRBV6-2/TRBV6-3	TRBD1
CATSDLSGNYGYTF	TGTGCCACCAGTGATTTATCGGGGAACTATGGCTACACCTTC	once	TRBJ1-2	TRBV24-1	NA
CASSPALSDTQYF	TGTGCCAGCTCACCAGCCCTATCAGATACGCAGTATTTT	NA	TRBJ2-3	TRBV18	NA
CATKRGGLNTEAFF	TGTGCCACCAAAAGAGGAGGGCTGAACACTGAAGCTTTCTTT	NA	TRBJ1-1	TRBV15	NA
CASSETGFGYTF	TGTGCCAGCAGTGAAACAGGATTTGGCTACACCTTC	NA	TRBJ1-2	TRBV6-1	NA
CASSSRASGQETQYF	TGTGCCAGCAGCTCTCGCGCTAGCGGTCAAGAGACCCAGTACTTC	NA	TRBJ2-5	TRBV5-4	TRBD2
CASSLGTGFGTQYF	TGTGCCAGCAGCTTAGGGACAGGGTTCGGGACCCAGTACTTC	NA	TRBJ2-5	TRBV9	TRBD1
CASSRTGENQPQHF	TGTGCCAGCAGTAGGACAGGGGAAAATCAGCCCCAGCATTTT	once	TRBJ1-5	TRBV2	TRBD1
CASSLIQGEAFF	TGTGCCAGCAGCTTAATCCAGGGTGAAGCTTTCTTT	NA	TRBJ1-1	TRBV7-3	NA
CASSPNTNEQFF	TGTGCCAGCTCACCAAACACGAATGAGCAGTTCTTC	NA	TRBJ2-1	TRBV18	NA
CASSLAVTVQETQYF	TGTGCCAGCAGCTTAGCGGTCACAGTCCAAGAGACCCAGTACTTC	NA	TRBJ2-5	TRBV7-2	NA
CASSLEGAARETQYF	TGTGCCAGCAGTTTGGAAGGGGCAGCGCGAGAGACCCAGTACTTC	NA	TRBJ2-5	TRBV5-4	NA
CASRTSWAQETQYF	TGCGCCAGCAGGACTAGCTGGGCCCAAGAGACCCAGTACTTC	NA	TRBJ2-5	TRBV5-1	TRBD2
CASSLLLMNTEAFF	TGTGCCAGCAGTTTACTACTGATGAACACTGAAGCTTTCTTT	NA	TRBJ1-1	TRBV28	NA
CAGDPRQGNGYTF	TGTGCCGGCGATCCTAGACAGGGTAATGGCTACACCTTC	NA	TRBJ1-2	TRBV6-5	TRBD1
CASSLEKRGLYGYTF	TGTGCCAGCAGCTTAGAGAAAAGGGGGTTGTATGGCTACACCTTC	NA	TRBJ1-2	TRBV7-8	NA
CASRKMGEGTEAFF	TGTGCCAGCAGGAAGATGGGAGAAGGCACTGAAGCTTTCTTT	NA	TRBJ1-1	TRBV6-4	NA
CASSEGTGAF	TGTGCCAGCAGTGAAGGGACAGGGGCTTTT	NA	TRBJ1-1	TRBV2	TRBD1
CSVRGNPFYEQYF	TGCAGCGTCCGAGGGAACCCCTTCTACGAGCAGTACTTC	NA	TRBJ2-7	TRBV29-1	NA
CASSSTSRQETQYF	TGCGCCAGCAGCTCCACTAGCAGACAAGAGACCCAGTACTTC	NA	TRBJ2-5	TRBV5-1	NA
CASSTSGDYNEQFF	TGCGCCAGCAGTACCAGCGGGGATTACAATGAGCAGTTCTTC	NA	TRBJ2-1	TRBV5-1	TRBD2
CAISGGAGGSGGDPTDTQYF	TGTGCCATCTCGGGGGGTGCAGGGGGTAGCGGGGGAGACCCCACAGATACGCAGTATTTT	NA	TRBJ2-3	TRBV10-3	TRBD2
CASSYFYRAGSSTDTQYF	TGTGCCAGCAGTTACTTCTATAGAGCGGGCTCTAGCACAGATACGCAGTATTTT	NA	TRBJ2-3	TRBV6-2/TRBV6-3	NA
CASSRPGDNSPLHF	TGTGCCAGCAGTCGGCCGGGGGATAATTCACCCCTCCACTTT	NA	TRBJ1-6	TRBV6-2/TRBV6-3	NA
CASSQVDRYTEAFF	TGCGCCAGCAGCCAAGTGGACAGGTACACTGAAGCTTTCTTT	NA	TRBJ1-1	TRBV4-1	TRBD1
CASSYATLNTGELFF	TGTGCCAGCAGTTACGCTACGCTAAACACCGGGGAGCTGTTTTTT	NA	TRBJ2-2	TRBV6-5	NA
CAWTTQGSLETQYF	TGTGCCTGGACTACACAGGGTTCTTTGGAGACCCAGTACTTC	few	TRBJ2-5	TRBV30	NA
CASSIDPTGSYEQYF	TGTGCCAGCAGCATAGACCCGACAGGGTCGTACGAGCAGTACTTC	once	TRBJ2-7	TRBV5-6	TRBD1
CASSQRIDRDIGGYTF	TGCGCCAGCAGCCAGCGCATAGACCGGGACATCGGTGGCTACACCTTC	NA	TRBJ1-2	TRBV4-1	NA
CASSLGSRRGSNTGELFF	TGCGCCAGCAGCCTGGGGTCTCGGAGAGGGTCGAACACCGGGGAGCTGTTTTTT	NA	TRBJ2-2	TRBV5-1	NA
CASSLSTANTEAFF	TGTGCCAGCAGCCTCTCGACAGCGAACACTGAAGCTTTCTTT	NA	TRBJ1-1	TRBV7-9	NA
CASSLAGRGQETQYF	TGTGCCAGCAGCTTGGCTGGGAGGGGGCAAGAGACCCAGTACTTC	NA	TRBJ2-5	TRBV5-6	NA
CASSTGGAGEKLFF	TGTGCCAGCAGTACAGGGGGCGCGGGTGAAAAACTGTTTTTT	few	TRBJ1-4	TRBV6-5	TRBD1
CATSDPAGTTDTQYF	TGTGCCACCAGTGACCCCGCCGGGACAACAGATACGCAGTATTTT	NA	TRBJ2-3	TRBV24-1	NA